This T cell receptor (beta chain) came from a study of blood T cell repertoires in COVID-19. Participant reports of clinical history set cohort assignment. Only in-frame clones appear in the TCRdb table, and some are missing; sequencing was by immunoSEQ multiplex PCR. This sample yields 150,000 to 200,000 clones, of which 76% are seen a single time; roughly a sixth belongs to the top ten. Germline loops: CDR1 MNHNS, CDR2 SASEGT. This CDR3 is built from 15 residues. V lost 1 base and J 0 bases, leaving 7 bases between the germline ends. The TCR was taken from a woman aged 45 to 65 with acute COVID-19. Input material: PBMCs or T cells enriched from blood (not recorded which). This chain links TRBV6-1 with TRBJ1-3; no clear D. CDR3 sequence reads: CASSEEVASGNTIYF. The CDR3 region has the DNA TGTGCCAGCAGTGAAGAGGTAGCCTCTGGAAACACCATATATTTT.